This T cell receptor (beta chain) was observed in a study of blood T cell repertoires in COVID-19. The CDR3 runs to 12 residues. The V gene's germline CDR1 is MDHEN and CDR2 SYDVKM. Trimming cost V 4 bases and J 9 bases, with 10 bases left between them. In the study's own analysis: The authors estimated nucleated cell counts from reference gene primer amplification. This table comes from immunoSEQ multiplex PCR, and its TCRdb copy is limited to in-frame clones, with some not included. V and J calls and clone size come straight from that table; D and trimming were deduced from the DNA. The sample records roughly 250,000 clones, 85% being singletons.

The receptor was isolated from a woman aged 55-70 years with active or convalescent COVID-19. The rearrangement uses TRBV28 and TRBJ1-5; the D is unclear. The sequenced material came from peripheral blood. The DNA for the CDR3 is TGTGCCAGCAGTTCCCCCCCCAGGCCCCAGCATTTT. Translated: CASSSPPRPQHF.